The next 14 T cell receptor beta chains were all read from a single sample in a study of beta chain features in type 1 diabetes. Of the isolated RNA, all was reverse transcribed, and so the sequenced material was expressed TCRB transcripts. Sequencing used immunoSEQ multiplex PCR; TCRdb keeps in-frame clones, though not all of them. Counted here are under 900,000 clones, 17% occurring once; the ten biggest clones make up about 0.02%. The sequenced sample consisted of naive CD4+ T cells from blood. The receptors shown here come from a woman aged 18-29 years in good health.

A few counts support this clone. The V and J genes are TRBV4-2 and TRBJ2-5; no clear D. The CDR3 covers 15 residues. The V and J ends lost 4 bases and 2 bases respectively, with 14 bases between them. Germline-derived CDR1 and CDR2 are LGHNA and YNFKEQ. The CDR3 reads CASSLTHGQQETQYF. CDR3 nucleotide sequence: TGTGCCAGCAGCCTAACGCACGGCCAACAAGAGACCCAGTACTTC.

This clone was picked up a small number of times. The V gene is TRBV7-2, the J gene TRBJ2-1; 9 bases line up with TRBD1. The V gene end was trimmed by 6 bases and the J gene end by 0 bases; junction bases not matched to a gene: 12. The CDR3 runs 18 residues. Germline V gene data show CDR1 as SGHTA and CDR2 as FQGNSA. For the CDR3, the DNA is TGTGCCAGCAGATCCGGGACAGGGAGGATTCGCTCCTACAATGAGCAGTTCTTC. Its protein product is CASRSGTGRIRSYNEQFF.

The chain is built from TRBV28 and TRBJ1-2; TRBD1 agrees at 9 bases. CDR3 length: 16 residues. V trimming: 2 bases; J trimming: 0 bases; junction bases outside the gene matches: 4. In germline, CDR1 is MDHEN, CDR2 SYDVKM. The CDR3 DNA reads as TGTGCCAGCAGTTTAGGGACAGGGTACACTAACTATGGCTACACCTTC. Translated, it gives CASSLGTGYTNYGYTF.

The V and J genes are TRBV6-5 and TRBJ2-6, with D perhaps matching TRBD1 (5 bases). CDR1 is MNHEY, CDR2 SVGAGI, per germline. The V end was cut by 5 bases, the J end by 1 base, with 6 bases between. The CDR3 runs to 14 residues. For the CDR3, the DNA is TGTGCCAGCAGTCGACAGTCTGGGGCCAACGTCCTGACTTTC. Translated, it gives CASSRQSGANVLTF.

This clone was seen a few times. This chain's CDR3 is CASSYSGGGSYTF. In nucleotides, the CDR3 is TGTGCCAGCAGTTACTCAGGCGGGGGGAGCTACACCTTC. The rearrangement links TRBV6-5 to TRBJ1-2; D is possibly TRBD1 (5 bases). The CDR3 sequence is 13 residues long. Germline CDR1 MNHEY, CDR2 SVGAGI. The V gene lost 0 bases and the J gene lost 9 bases, with 11 bases spanning the gap.

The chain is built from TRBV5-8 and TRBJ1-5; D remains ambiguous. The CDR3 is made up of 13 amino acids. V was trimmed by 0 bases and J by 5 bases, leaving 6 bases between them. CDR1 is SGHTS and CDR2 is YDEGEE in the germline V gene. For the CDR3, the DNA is TGTGCCAGCAGCTTGGACAGTTATCAGCCCCAGCATTTT. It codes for CASSLDSYQPQHF.

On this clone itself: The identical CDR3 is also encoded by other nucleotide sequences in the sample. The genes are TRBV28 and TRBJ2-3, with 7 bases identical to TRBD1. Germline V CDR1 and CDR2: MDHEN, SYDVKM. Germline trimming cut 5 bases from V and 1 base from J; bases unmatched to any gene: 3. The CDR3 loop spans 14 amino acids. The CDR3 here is CASSDRGRTDTQYF. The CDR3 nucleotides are TGTGCCAGCAGTGATAGGGGGCGCACAGATACGCAGTATTTT.

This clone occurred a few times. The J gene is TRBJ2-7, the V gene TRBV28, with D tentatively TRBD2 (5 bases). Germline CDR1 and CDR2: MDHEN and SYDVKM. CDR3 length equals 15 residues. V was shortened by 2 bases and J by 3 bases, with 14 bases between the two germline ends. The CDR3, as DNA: TGTGCCAGCAGTTTAACTGTGGGAGAGGGCTACGAGCAGTACTTC. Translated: CASSLTVGEGYEQYF.

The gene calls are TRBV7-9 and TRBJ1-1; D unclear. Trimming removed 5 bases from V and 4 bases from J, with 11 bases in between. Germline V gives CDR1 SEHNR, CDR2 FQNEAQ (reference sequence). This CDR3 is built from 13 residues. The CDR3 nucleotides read TGTGCCAGCAGCCCCCAGTTGAGCACTGAAGCTTTCTTT. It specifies CASSPQLSTEAFF. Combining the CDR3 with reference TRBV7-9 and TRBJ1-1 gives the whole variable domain DTGVSQNPRHKITKRGQNVTFRCDPISEHNRLYWYRQTLGQGPEFLTYFQNEAQLEKSRLLSDRFSAERPKGSFSTLEIQRTEQGDSAMYLCASSPQLSTEAFFGQGTRLTVV.

The CDR3 DNA reads TGTGCCAGCAGCCCTGGCGGAGCGGGAGTGTACAATGAGCAGTTCTTC. Translation: CASSPGGAGVYNEQFF. The chain has TRBV7-9 and TRBJ2-1, with 8 bases aligning to TRBD2. The CDR3 contains 16 residues. The germline CDR1 and CDR2 sequences are SEHNR and FQNEAQ (reference sequence). Losses at the gene ends were 5 bases for V and 4 bases for J; bases not matched to a gene: 10.

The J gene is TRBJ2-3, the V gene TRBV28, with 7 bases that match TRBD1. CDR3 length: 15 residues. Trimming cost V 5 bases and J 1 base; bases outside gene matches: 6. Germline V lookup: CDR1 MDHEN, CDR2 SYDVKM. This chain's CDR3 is CASSPRGRGTDTQYF. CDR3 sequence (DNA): TGTGCCAGCAGTCCGAGGGGGCGAGGCACAGATACGCAGTATTTT.

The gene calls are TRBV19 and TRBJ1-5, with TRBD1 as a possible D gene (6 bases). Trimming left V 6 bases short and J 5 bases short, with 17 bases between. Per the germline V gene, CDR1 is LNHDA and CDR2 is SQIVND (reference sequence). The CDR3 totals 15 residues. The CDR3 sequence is CASSQMAGADQPQHF. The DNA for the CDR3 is TGTGCCAGTAGCCAAATGGCGGGGGCTGATCAGCCCCAGCATTTT.

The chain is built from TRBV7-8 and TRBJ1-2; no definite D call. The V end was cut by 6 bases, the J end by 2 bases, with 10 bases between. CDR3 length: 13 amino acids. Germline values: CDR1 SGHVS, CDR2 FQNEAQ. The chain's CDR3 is CASSQDGNYGYTF. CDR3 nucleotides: TGTGCCAGCAGTCAGGACGGGAACTATGGCTACACCTTC.

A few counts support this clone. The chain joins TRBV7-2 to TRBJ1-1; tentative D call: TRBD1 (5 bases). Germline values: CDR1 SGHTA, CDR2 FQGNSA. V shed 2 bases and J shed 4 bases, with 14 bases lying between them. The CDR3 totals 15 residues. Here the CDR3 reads CASSLLGPGSTEAFF. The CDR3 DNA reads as TGTGCCAGCAGCTTATTGGGCCCAGGGAGCACTGAAGCTTTCTTT.